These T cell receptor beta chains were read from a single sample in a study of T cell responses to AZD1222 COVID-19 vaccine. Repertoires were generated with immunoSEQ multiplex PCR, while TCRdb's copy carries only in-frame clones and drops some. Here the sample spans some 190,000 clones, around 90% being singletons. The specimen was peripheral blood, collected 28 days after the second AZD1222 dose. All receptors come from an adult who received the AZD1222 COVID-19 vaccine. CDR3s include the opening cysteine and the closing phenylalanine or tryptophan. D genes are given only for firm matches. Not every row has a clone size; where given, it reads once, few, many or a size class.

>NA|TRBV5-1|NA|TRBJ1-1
TGCGCCAGCCCCTCACGAAAATATACTGAAGCTTTCTTT
CASPSRKYTEAFF
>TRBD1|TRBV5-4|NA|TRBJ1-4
TGTGCCAGCAGCACGACAGGGGCAAATGAAAAACTGTTTTTT
CASSTTGANEKLFF
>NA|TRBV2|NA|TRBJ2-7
TGTGCCAGCACATCACAACTGGCACTCTACGAGCAGTACTTC
CASTSQLALYEQYF
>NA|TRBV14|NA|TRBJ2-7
TGTGCCAGCAGCCAAGATATGGCCAAGGACTACATCGAGCAGTACTTC
CASSQDMAKDYIEQYF
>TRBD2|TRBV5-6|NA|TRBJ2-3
TGTGCCAGCAGCTTAAAGAGGGCTAGCGGGAGGGCCGTCACAGATACGCAGTATTTT
CASSLKRASGRAVTDTQYF
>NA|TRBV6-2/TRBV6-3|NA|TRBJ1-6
TGTGCCAGCAGTTCGGCAGGGAAGGGTTCACCCCTCCACTTT
CASSSAGKGSPLHF
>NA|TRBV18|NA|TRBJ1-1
TGTGCCAGCTCACCAGACACGACCCAAACTGGGGCTTTCTTT
CASSPDTTQTGAFF
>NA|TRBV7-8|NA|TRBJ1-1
TGTGCCAGCAGCTATAACCCCTGGACAGATTCCCGCGAAGCTTTCTTT
CASSYNPWTDSREAFF
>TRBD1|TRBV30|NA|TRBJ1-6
TGTGCCTGGAGGGGAGGCAGGGGGCTTTCACCCCTCCACTTT
CAWRGGRGLSPLHF
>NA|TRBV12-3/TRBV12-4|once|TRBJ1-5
TGTGCCAGCACCTTTGGAGGCCAGCCCCAGCATTTT
CASTFGGQPQHF
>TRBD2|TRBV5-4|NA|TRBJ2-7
TGTGCCAGCAGCTTCGGCGGGGGACGGAGCTCCTACGAGCAGTACTTC
CASSFGGGRSSYEQYF
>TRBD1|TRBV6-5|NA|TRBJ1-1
TGTGCCAGCAGTCAGACAGGGAGTGGCACTGAAGCTTTCTTT
CASSQTGSGTEAFF
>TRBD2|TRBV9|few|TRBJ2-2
TGTGCCAGCAGCGTAGAGGGGAGGGAAGCCGGGGAGCTGTTTTTT
CASSVEGREAGELFF
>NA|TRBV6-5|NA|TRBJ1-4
TGTGCCAGCAGTTACTCAGGGAGAGGGGGTGGTGAAAAACTGTTTTTT
CASSYSGRGGGEKLFF
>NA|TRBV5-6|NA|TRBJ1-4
TGTGCCAGCAGCTTGGCCTCGGGAGCTAATGAAAAACTGTTTTTT
CASSLASGANEKLFF
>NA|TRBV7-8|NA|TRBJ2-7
TGTGCCAGCACCATTGACGAGACAATCCACGAGCAGTACTTC
CASTIDETIHEQYF
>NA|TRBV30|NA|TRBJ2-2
TGTGCCTGGATTGGGCCAAGGGTGGACACCGGGGAGCTGTTTTTT
CAWIGPRVDTGELFF
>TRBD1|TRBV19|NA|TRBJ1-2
TGTGCCAGTATCTTGACAGGGACCTATGGCTACACCTTC
CASILTGTYGYTF
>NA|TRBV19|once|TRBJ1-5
TGTGCCAGTAGACTGTTTGAGGGCAATCAGCCCCAGCATTTT
CASRLFEGNQPQHF
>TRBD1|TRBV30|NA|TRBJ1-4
TGTGCCGGGGCCGGGACAGGGGCTTTTCTTACTAATGAAAAACTGTTTTTT
CAGAGTGAFLTNEKLFF
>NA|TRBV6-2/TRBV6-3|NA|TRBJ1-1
TGTGCCAGCAGTGATCCGGGACAACCGAACACTGAAGCTTTCTTT
CASSDPGQPNTEAFF
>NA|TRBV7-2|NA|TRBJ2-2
TGTGCCAGCAGCTTAGCCCGGCAGAACACCGGGGAGCTGTTTTTT
CASSLARQNTGELFF
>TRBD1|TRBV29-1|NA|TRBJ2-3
TGCAGCGAGCGGACAGGGAGAGATACGCAGTATTTT
CSERTGRDTQYF